This TCR beta chain is from a study of PD-1 blockade in mismatch repair-deficient tumors. Whole-study context: Enrolled about 2013-2016, patients had progressing, pretreated mismatch repair-deficient cancers of 11 to 13 types.

Here immunoSEQ multiplex PCR was the method, and the copy in TCRdb shows in-frame clones only, minus some. Of 100,000 to 150,000 clones detected, 88% appear once; the ten largest clones hold about 10%. Findings and limits, study-wide: After pembrolizumab, tumor-resident clones rose rapidly, then generally contracted before radiologic responses.

Notes on this clone: Its antigen is undetermined.

The CDR3 spans 13 residues. The V and J ends lost 4 bases and 8 bases respectively, with 11 bases between them. Germline CDR1 and CDR2: LNHNV and YYDKDF (reference sequence). Every patient had mismatch repair deficiency by PCR or immunohistochemistry. TCR sequencing covered a few patients who responded to pembrolizumab. The receptor comes from an adult with mismatch repair-deficient cancer. Material: peripheral blood, obtained approximately 72 weeks after starting pembrolizumab. The genes are TRBV15 and TRBJ1-4, with unresolved D. The CDR3, as DNA: TGTGCCACCAGCAATGGCCGACAAGAAAAACTGTTTTTT. It is translated as CATSNGRQEKLFF. The variable domain in full, completed from reference TRBV15 and TRBJ1-4, reads DAMVIQNPRYQVTQFGKPVTLSCSQTLNHNVMYWYQQKSSQAPKLLFHYYDKDFNNEADTPDNFQSRRPNTSFCFLDIRSPGLGDTAMYLCATSNGRQEKLFFGSGTQLSVL.